This T cell receptor beta chain is from a study of cytomegalovirus exposure and HLA in healthy donors. The repertoire was sequenced with immunoSEQ multiplex PCR; TCRdb's copy has only in-frame clones and lacks some. The profile shows roughly 150,000 clones, around nine tenths of them singletons. V was clipped by 4 bases and J by 3 bases; unmatched bases: 10. CDR3 size: 16 residues. Germline CDR1 SGHVS, CDR2 FNYEAQ. Overall study results and limits: Researchers catalogued roughly 150 TCR beta chains as cytomegalovirus-associated.

This clone was picked up one time. Its antigen is not known. The receptor comes from a young woman in good health and CMV-seropositive. The rearrangement links TRBV7-6 to TRBJ2-7, with TRBD1 matching 9 bases. The sample was PBMCs. The CDR3 bases are TGTGCCAGCAGCTCTTACAGGGGGCCCAGCAACTACGAGCAGTACTTC. Translation gives CASSSYRGPSNYEQYF.